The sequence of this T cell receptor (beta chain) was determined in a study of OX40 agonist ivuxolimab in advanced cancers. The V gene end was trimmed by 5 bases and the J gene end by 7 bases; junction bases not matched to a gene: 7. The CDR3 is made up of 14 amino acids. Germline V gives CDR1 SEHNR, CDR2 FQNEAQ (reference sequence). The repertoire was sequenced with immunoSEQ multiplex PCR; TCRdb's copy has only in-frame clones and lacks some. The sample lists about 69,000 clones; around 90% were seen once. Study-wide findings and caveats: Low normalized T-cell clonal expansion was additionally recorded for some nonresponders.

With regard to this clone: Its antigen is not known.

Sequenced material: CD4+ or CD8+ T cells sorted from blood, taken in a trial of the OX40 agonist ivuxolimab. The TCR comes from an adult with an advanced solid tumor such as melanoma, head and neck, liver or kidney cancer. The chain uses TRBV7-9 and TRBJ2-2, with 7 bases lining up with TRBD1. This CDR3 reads CASSPTGDSGELFF. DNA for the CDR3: TGTGCCAGCAGCCCAACAGGGGATAGCGGGGAGCTGTTTTTT.